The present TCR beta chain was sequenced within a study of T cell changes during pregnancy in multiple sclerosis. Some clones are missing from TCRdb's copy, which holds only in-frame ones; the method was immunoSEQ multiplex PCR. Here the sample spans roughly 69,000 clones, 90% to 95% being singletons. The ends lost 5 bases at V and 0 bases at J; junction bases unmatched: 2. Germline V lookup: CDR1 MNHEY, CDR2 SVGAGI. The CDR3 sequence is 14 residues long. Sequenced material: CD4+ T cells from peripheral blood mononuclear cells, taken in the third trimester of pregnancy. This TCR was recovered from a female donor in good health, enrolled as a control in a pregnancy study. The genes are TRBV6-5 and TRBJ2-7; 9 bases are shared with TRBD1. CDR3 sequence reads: CASSRTGVSYEQYF. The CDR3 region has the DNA TGTGCCAGCAGTAGGACAGGGGTCTCCTACGAGCAGTACTTC.